This T cell receptor (beta chain) was captured in a study of blood T cell repertoires in COVID-19. Study in general: Specimens from acute and convalescent COVID-19 originated in the United States, Italy and Spain. Sources were T cells, B-cell-depleted T cells, or PBMCs; the material itself was cDNA or gDNA.

As processed by the authors: Scientists estimated how many nucleated cells there were by amplifying reference gene primers. Profiling relied on immunoSEQ multiplex PCR, and the TCRdb table lists in-frame clones only, not all of them. V, J and clone size reflect that table, while D and trimming were determined from the DNA. The data hold about 190,000 clones, with around 79% observed a single time. The CDR3 consists of 12 residues. Germline CDR1 and CDR2: LGHNT and FRNRAP. Trimming stripped 5 bases from V and 14 bases from J, with 18 bases between. V usage is TRBV12-5 and J usage is TRBJ1-2, with D unresolved. This clonotype originated in a woman aged 45-65 years with acute or convalescent COVID-19. The sequenced material came from peripheral blood. The CDR3 loop is CASGPPERSPTF. The CDR3 bases are TGTGCTAGTGGTCCCCCCGAACGGAGTCCTACCTTC. The variable domain in full, with the rest retrieved from reference TRBV12-5 and TRBJ1-2, is DARVTQTPRHKVTEMGQEVTMRCQPILGHNTVFWYRQTMMQGLELLAYFRNRAPLDDSGMPKDRFSAEMPDATLATLKIQPSEPRDSAVYFCASGPPERSPTFGSGTRLTVV.